The sample holds a few counts of the clone carrying this T cell receptor beta chain. Antigen unknown. Treatment given: some 19 received Ad26.COV2.S at low or high dose, single or two shots; roughly 5 received placebo; per-sample allocation not given. The samples were gathered on day 63 after the first injection of vaccine or placebo. Aged 18-55 years, donor was enrolled in Boston around 2020. The shot given was an Ad26 vector that makes Wuhan-strain SARS-CoV-2 spike. This record comes from a study of Ad26.COV2.S vaccination and SARS-CoV-2 variants. Overall study: Donor was in the COV1001 Ad26.COV2.S trial arm. Whole-study results and caveats: An underestimation of total T cell responses may have resulted from the TCR breadth and depth analyses.

Libraries were prepared by immunoSEQ multiplex PCR; TCRdb keeps only in-frame clonotypes and omits some of them. The sample holds 300,000 to 400,000 clones; about 85% are singletons and the top ten take about 2.1%. V was trimmed by 4 bases and J by 2 bases, leaving 10 bases between them. The CDR3 is 14 amino acids. The germline V gene encodes CDR1 SGHRS and CDR2 YFSETQ. The V and J genes are TRBV5-1 and TRBJ1-5, with TRBD1 as a possible D gene (5 bases). This specimen consisted of peripheral blood, obtained in a trial of Ad26.COV2.S vaccine versus placebo. This receptor was identified in a person between 18 and 60 years old who received the Ad26.COV2.S COVID-19 vaccine or a placebo. This CDR3 reads CASSLDSGNQPQHF. The CDR3 bases are TGCGCCAGCAGCCTAGACAGTGGCAATCAGCCCCAGCATTTT. Filled out from reference TRBV5-1 and TRBJ1-5, the complete variable domain reads KAGVTQTPRYLIKTRGQQVTLSCSPISGHRSVSWYQQTPGQGLQFLFEYFSETQRNKGNFPGRFSGRQFSNSRSEMNVSTLELGDSALYLCASSLDSGNQPQHFGDGTRLSIL.